These 4 T cell receptor beta chains were all obtained from the same sample, sequenced in a study of OX40 agonist ivuxolimab in advanced cancers. Assay used: immunoSEQ multiplex PCR; TCRdb lists only in-frame clones, some missing. This sample has some 71,000 clones, with about four fifths found just once. Specimen: CD4+ or CD8+ T cells sorted from blood, collected in a trial of the OX40 agonist ivuxolimab. Every receptor here comes from an adult with an advanced solid tumor such as melanoma, head and neck, liver or kidney cancer.

The gene calls are TRBV5-1 and TRBJ2-6, with D perhaps given as TRBD1 or TRBD2 (5 bases each). In germline, CDR1 is SGHRS, CDR2 YFSETQ. CDR3 length: 17 amino acids. V was shortened by 4 bases and J by 3 bases, with 17 bases between the two germline ends. CDR3: CASSPGPVGGGANVLTF. CDR3 sequence (DNA): TGCGCCAGCAGCCCGGGACCGGTTGGGGGTGGGGCCAACGTCCTGACTTTC.

The rearrangement uses TRBV28 and TRBJ2-1; no reliable D call. The ends were cut back, 10 bases at V and 10 bases at J, with 23 bases in the middle. The CDR3 runs 14 residues. Germline V gene lookup returns CDR1 MDHEN and CDR2 SYDVKM. The CDR3 bases are TGTGCCACCGTCCTGCCTAACCGACTTTGGGAGCAGTTCTTC. This sequence encodes CATVLPNRLWEQFF.

The chain carries TRBV27 and TRBJ2-5, with D perhaps assigned TRBD1 or TRBD2 (6 bases each). There are 13 residues in the CDR3. V shed 3 bases and J shed 4 bases, with 9 bases lying between them. The V gene's germline CDR1 is MNHEY and CDR2 SMNVEV (reference sequence). This CDR3 reads CASSFRGRETQYF. CDR3 DNA sequence: TGTGCCAGCAGTTTCCGGGGGCGAGAGACCCAGTACTTC.

The chain has TRBV6-4 and TRBJ1-2, with D uncertain. The germline V and J ends were trimmed by 5 bases and 7 bases, with 17 bases remaining between them. The CDR3 contains 14 residues. Looked up from germline, CDR1 is MRHNA and CDR2 is SNTAGT. The CDR3 sequence is CASSPRLTDTGYTF. The CDR3 coding sequence is TGTGCCAGCAGTCCCCGCCTTACAGACACTGGCTACACCTTC.